Below are 12 T cell receptor beta chains sequenced from a single sample in a study of T-cell reconstitution after alpha-beta-depleted transplantation in children (dated by TCRdb to about 2016). The treatment or condition label on this specimen signifies: allogeneic hematopoietic cell transplantation with graft depleted of TCRalphabeta T cells and CD19 B cells. Receptor amplification or capture employed PCR. This sample was sequenced with an Illumina HiSeq 2500. To normalize quantification of the TCRbeta repertoire, the TCR libraries were built with molecular barcoding that relied on unique molecular identifiers. TCRdb reprocessing: public reads trimmed at Q25 with fastp, clones called with MiXCR, in-frame beta chains kept. Entries are consolidated by CDR3 protein sequence, retaining the most common genes and DNA. This sample gives some 200,000 distinct CDR3 sequences in total; approximately 11% of them show up just once. Of the sample, 28% is held by the ten largest clones.

This specimen was PBMCs, taken before TCRalphabeta/CD19-depleted stem cell transplant. The receptors were gathered from a child under two years old with acute myeloid leukemia, due to receive a stem cell transplant.

The chain employs TRBV21-1 and TRBJ2-1; the table gives TRBD2 as D, unverified against the DNA. TRBV21-1 is deemed a pseudogene. This CDR3 is 17 amino acids long. In nucleotides, the CDR3 is TGTGCCAGCAGCAACCATCTAGCGGGGGGCCTCCTGGGTGAGCAGTTCTTC. Protein: CASSNHLAGGLLGEQFF.

This clonotype has at least ten counts. V and J are TRBV20-1 and TRBJ2-3; no firm D call. V lost 3 bases and J lost 5, with 3 bases in between. Germline values: CDR1 DFQATT, CDR2 SNEGSKA (reference sequence). CDR3 length: 10 residues. The CDR3 loop is CSASGDTQYF. CDR3 DNA: TGCAGTGCTAGCGGAGATACGCAGTATTTT.

In its sample, this clonotype was seen many times. The chain recombines TRBV6-1 with TRBJ2-1; 10 positions agree with TRBD2. CDR1 MNHNS and CDR2 SASEGT come from the germline V gene. The ends lost 3 bases at V and 7 bases at J; junction bases unmatched: 12. The CDR3 loop spans 17 amino acids. Here the CDR3 DNA reads TGTGCCAGCAGTGATCCTAGCGGGAGAACCTTTGGGAATGAGCAGTTCTTC. Protein sequence: CASSDPSGRTFGNEQFF.

This clonotype has at least ten counts. The V call is TRBV7-8, the J call TRBJ1-5; TRBD1 matches at 7 bases. With 5 bases clipped from V and 5 bases from J, the junction kept 9 bases outside the gene matches. The CDR3 is 15 amino acids. Germline CDR1 reads SGHVS; CDR2 reads FQNEAQ. The CDR3 is CASSQRRTGHQPQHF. CDR3 coding DNA: TGTGCCAGCAGCCAGAGAAGGACAGGTCATCAGCCCCAGCATTTT.

There are many counts of this clonotype. The chain is built from TRBV5-1 and TRBJ1-2, with a possible D match to TRBD1 (6 bases). V lost 3 bases to trimming and J lost 5 bases, with 14 bases between them. Per the germline V gene, CDR1 is SGHRS and CDR2 is YFSETQ. This CDR3 region has 14 residues. The CDR3 DNA reads as TGCGCCAGCAGCTCGGTGGACAGCCTTTATGGCTACACCTTC. This translates into CASSSVDSLYGYTF.

This clonotype came up many times. The J gene is TRBJ2-7, the V gene TRBV29-1; D is ambiguous. Between the trimmed V and J ends, which lost 0 bases and 0 bases, there was a span of 9 bases. The length of the CDR3 is 14 residues. Germline V gene data show CDR1 as SQVTM and CDR2 as ANQGSEA. CDR3 coding DNA: TGCAGCGTTGAAGATTACCCTAGCTCCTACGAGCAGTACTTC. Translation: CSVEDYPSSYEQYF.

The chain recombines TRBV28 with TRBJ2-3; TRBD2 aligns across 7 bases. V lost 3 bases, J lost 1 base, and 7 bases stayed unmatched. The CDR3 loop spans 16 amino acids. The germline V gene has CDR1 MDHEN and CDR2 SYDVKM. This chain's CDR3 is CASSFLAAGGTDTQYF. The DNA of the CDR3 is TGTGCCAGCAGTTTTCTCGCGGCGGGGGGCACAGATACGCAGTATTTT.

This clonotype has only one observation. A clone one base away is much larger, so this may be a read error. This chain connects TRBV30 to TRBJ2-7; D is unclear. The CDR3 length is 12 residues. The germline CDR1 and CDR2 sequences are GTSNPN and SVGIG (reference sequence). The CDR3 DNA sequence: TGTCCCTGGAGTGTAGGGTACAACGAGCAGTACTTC. As protein: CPWSVGYNEQYF.

V usage is TRBV13 and J usage is TRBJ2-7; 9 bases match TRBD1. Germline V CDR1 and CDR2: PRHDT, FYEKMQ (reference sequence). The CDR3 consists of 15 residues. V was pared by 5 bases and J by 2 bases, with 7 bases of the junction left unmatched. CDR3 protein: CASSPGQGSPYEQYF. CDR3 DNA: TGTGCCAGCAGCCCCGGACAGGGGAGCCCCTACGAGCAGTACTTC.

The table lists this clonotype with many counts. The chain couples TRBV28 to TRBJ2-3; D gene ambiguous. The germline V gene has CDR1 MDHEN and CDR2 SYDVKM. The ends were cut back, 5 bases at V and 2 bases at J, with 5 bases in the middle. The CDR3 is 12 residues long. CDR3 loop: CASSTFTDTQYF. As DNA, the CDR3 is TGTGCCAGCAGTACCTTCACAGATACGCAGTATTTT.

This clonotype was detected ten times or more. The J gene is TRBJ2-7, the V gene TRBV5-1, with 8 positions matching TRBD1. Per germline, CDR1 SGHRS and CDR2 YFSETQ. The CDR3 covers 15 residues. V dropped 4 bases and J dropped 2; count of bases not matched to a gene: 8. The CDR3 nucleotides are TGCGCCAGCAGCCCACTAGACAGGGGTCCCTACGAGCAGTACTTC. Translating it yields CASSPLDRGPYEQYF.

Ten or more counts support this clonotype. The CDR3 spells CASTGTLNTGELFF. In DNA form, the CDR3 reads TGCGCCAGTACCGGGACACTGAACACCGGGGAGCTGTTTTTT. This chain joins TRBV5-1 and TRBJ2-2; tentatively, D is TRBD1 (6 bases). V was pared by 8 bases and J by 1 base, with 12 bases between. This CDR3 has 14 amino acids. Germline CDR1 reads SGHRS; CDR2 reads YFSETQ.